The source of this T cell receptor beta chain is a study of cytomegalovirus exposure and HLA in healthy donors. Whole-study results and caveats: A later look showed TCR association rates differing by HLA locus, highest for DRB1 and lowest for HLA-C. Later analysis associated a missense DCLRE1C variant with TCR beta V- and J-gene trimming.

The sample holds one count of this clone. Its cognate antigen is unknown. Though nominally healthy at sampling, donors likely had unrecorded immune exposures. CDR1 is MGHDK, CDR2 SYGVNS, per germline. The CDR3 covers 14 residues. V lost 3 bases, J lost 9 bases, and 12 bases lay in between. PCR was performed using 60 Vbeta and 13 Jbeta primers. Here immunoSEQ multiplex PCR was the method, and the copy in TCRdb shows in-frame clones only, minus some. The sample carries more than 100,000 clones, 80% recorded once. This chain joins TRBV25-1 and TRBJ1-6; D possibly corresponds to TRBD1 (6 bases). The material sequenced was PBMCs. The receptor comes from a man over 45 in good health and CMV-seronegative. The CDR3 region is CASSDPGVSSPLHF. The DNA for the CDR3 is TGTGCCAGCAGTGACCCAGGGGTTAGTTCACCCCTCCACTTT.